The present entry profiles one T cell receptor (beta chain) with its context. This CDR3 region has 14 residues. Germline CDR1 MNHEY, CDR2 SVGAGI. Germline trimming cut 4 bases from V and 3 bases from J; bases unmatched to any gene: 3. The data belong to a study of CD8 T cells in ankylosing spondylitis. TCRdb reprocessed the 5' RACE reads with MiXCR, giving one entry per CDR3 protein. The data contain under 150,000 distinct CDR3 sequences, roughly 8% of them singletons. The origin of this receptor is a male donor with ankylosing spondylitis. The rearrangement links TRBV6-5 to TRBJ1-3; 7 bases are shared with TRBD1. The source material was synovial fluid, either unsorted or a sorted T cell fraction (not recorded which). CDR3 loop: CASSSGGNGNTIYF. CDR3 in DNA: TGTGCCAGCAGTTCAGGGGGGAATGGAAACACCATATATTTT.